A single sample gave rise to the 14 T cell receptor beta chains below, sequenced in a study of T cell responses to AZD1222 COVID-19 vaccine. Clones were read by immunoSEQ multiplex PCR, and TCRdb kept only the in-frame ones, dropping some. The table includes some 190,000 clones, approximately 94% detected once. The sequencing here drew on peripheral blood, taken 28 days after the second dose of the MenACWY control vaccine. Receptors originate from an adult who received the MenACWY meningococcal vaccine as a control.

The rearrangement links TRBV7-9 to TRBJ1-2; tentatively, D is TRBD1 (5 bases). The CDR3 runs 11 residues. Germline assignment: CDR1 SEHNR and CDR2 FQNEAQ (reference sequence). The V end was cut by 1 base, the J end by 10 bases, with 7 bases between. CDR3 loop: CASSLVGAYTF. The CDR3 DNA reads as TGTGCCAGCAGCTTAGTTGGGGCCTACACCTTC.

This chain links TRBV5-6 with TRBJ2-7; 9 bases align to TRBD1. The length of the CDR3 is 16 residues. J lost 2 bases, V lost 1 base, and 7 bases had no gene match. The V gene's germline CDR1 is SGHDT and CDR2 YYEEEE. The CDR3 DNA reads as TGTGCCAGCAGCTTGACGCCGGGACAGGGCCCCTACGAGCAGTACTTC. Translated: CASSLTPGQGPYEQYF.

The chain recombines TRBV29-1 with TRBJ2-1; 10 nucleotides match TRBD2. The CDR3 loop spans 14 amino acids. Trimming at V came to 2 bases and at J to 7 bases, leaving 5 bases not matched to a gene. The germline V gene has CDR1 SQVTM and CDR2 ANQGSEA. The CDR3 sequence is CSVEPLLAGNEQFF. The DNA for the CDR3 is TGCAGCGTTGAACCCCTACTAGCGGGAAATGAGCAGTTCTTC.

The chain joins TRBV30 to TRBJ1-1, with a possible D match to TRBD1 (5 bases). The CDR3 covers 12 residues. The germline V and J ends were trimmed by 7 bases and 2 bases, with 11 bases remaining between them. Germline V lookup: CDR1 GTSNPN, CDR2 SVGIG (reference sequence). In DNA, the CDR3 is TGTGCCTCCTCAGGGTTTAACACTGAAGCTTTCTTT. This translates into CASSGFNTEAFF.

The rearrangement joins TRBV27 to TRBJ1-2; 9 bases map to TRBD1. Germline V lookup: CDR1 MNHEY, CDR2 SMNVEV (reference sequence). Germline trimming cut 5 bases from V and 6 bases from J; bases unmatched to any gene: 1. There are 12 residues in the CDR3. CDR3 coding DNA: TGTGCCAGCAGTACAGGGGGCAATGGCTACACCTTC. It encodes CASSTGGNGYTF.

The V call is TRBV5-1, the J call TRBJ1-2, with 7 bases fitting TRBD1. V shed 1 base and J 5 bases; nucleotides not matched to a gene: 8. The CDR3 covers 15 residues. CDR1 is SGHRS, CDR2 YFSETQ, per germline. The chain's CDR3 is CASSLLTGATYGYTF. CDR3 DNA: TGCGCCAGCAGCTTGTTAACAGGGGCTACTTATGGCTACACCTTC.

The chain employs TRBV18 and TRBJ1-5; no clear D. The CDR3 contains 14 residues. Germline assignment: CDR1 KGHSH and CDR2 LQKENI. Trimming cost V 3 bases and J 0 bases, with 6 bases left between them. DNA for the CDR3: TGTGCCAGCTCACCCCGTCATAGCAATCAGCCCCAGCATTTT. Translation: CASSPRHSNQPQHF.

V is TRBV28 and J is TRBJ2-2, with D perhaps TRBD2 (7 bases). From germline, CDR1 is MDHEN and CDR2 SYDVKM. The CDR3 covers 15 residues. The V gene lost 2 bases and the J gene lost 5 bases, with 12 bases spanning the gap. The CDR3 coding sequence is TGTGCCAGCAGTTTAGCGGGGGCCAAGACCGGGGAGCTGTTTTTT. Residues: CASSLAGAKTGELFF.

The sample holds one count of this clone. The chain couples TRBV28 to TRBJ1-5; D possibly corresponds to TRBD1 (5 bases). Trimming removed 3 bases at V and 3 bases at J, with 15 bases between. Germline loops: CDR1 MDHEN, CDR2 SYDVKM. The CDR3 is 16 residues long. The DNA for the CDR3 is TGTGCCAGCAGTTTGGGGACTGACCGCCCCAATCAGCCCCAGCATTTT. It encodes CASSLGTDRPNQPQHF.

The CDR3 here is CAWDRNYGYTF. The CDR3 DNA sequence: TGTGCCTGGGACCGGAACTATGGCTACACCTTC. This chain links TRBV30 with TRBJ1-2; D gene ambiguous. This CDR3 spans 11 amino acids. Germline assignment: CDR1 GTSNPN and CDR2 SVGIG (reference sequence). V shed 5 bases and J shed 2 bases, with 6 bases lying between them.

V gene TRBV28 combines with J gene TRBJ2-2; 9 bases agree with TRBD2. The germline V gene encodes CDR1 MDHEN and CDR2 SYDVKM. The V segment lost 3 bases and the J segment 2 bases; nucleotides outside the gene matches: 1. The CDR3 covers 15 residues. The CDR3 bases are TGTGCCAGCAGTTTGGGACTAGCTAACACCGGGGAGCTGTTTTTT. This sequence encodes CASSLGLANTGELFF.

This chain uses TRBV28 with TRBJ2-1; 8 bases are a match to TRBD2. The CDR3 extends over 14 amino acids. The junction had 3 bases not matched to a gene; V was cut back by 8 bases and J by 0 bases. Per germline, CDR1 MDHEN and CDR2 SYDVKM. CDR3 amino acids: CASLAGSSYNEQFF. The CDR3 DNA sequence: TGTGCCAGCCTAGCGGGTAGCTCCTACAATGAGCAGTTCTTC. The whole variable domain, remainder taken from reference TRBV28 and TRBJ2-1, is DVKVTQSSRYLVKRTGEKVFLECVQDMDHENMFWYRQDPGLGLRLIYFSYDVKMKEKGDIPEGYSVSREKKERFSLILESASTNQTSMYLCASLAGSSYNEQFFGPGTRLTVL.

This clone was recorded only once. The junction shows a germline mismatch at one end, possibly a read error. The DNA of the CDR3 is TGTGCCAGCAGCTCCTACACGGGACACCCAGCCTTC. This sequence encodes CASSSYTGHPAF. J is TRBJ1-2 and V is TRBV7-8; possibly TRBD1 for D (6 bases). The CDR3 is made up of 12 amino acids. Germline CDR1 reads SGHVS; CDR2 reads FQNEAQ.

This chain connects TRBV29-1 to TRBJ2-7; no clear D. The CDR3 has 12 amino acids. Germline loops: CDR1 SQVTM, CDR2 ANQGSEA. Trimming cost V 2 bases and J 4 bases, with 9 bases left between them. CDR3 DNA: TGCAGCGTTGAATTGGGCATTTACGAGCAGTACTTC. Translated, it gives CSVELGIYEQYF.